This T cell receptor beta chain appears in the sequencing data of a study of spatial heterogeneity in lung cancer. Study background: The mean occurrence of each unique TCR and UMI combination in raw reads exceeded ten.

Study-level results: Ubiquitous expanded tumor TCRs appeared in blood more at resection than follow-up.

This clonotype appeared a few times. Its specificity is unknown. Individual TCR cDNA molecules each bore their own unique molecular identifier. TCRdb independently ran MiXCR on the 5' RACE reads; one entry per CDR3 protein. The data contain 12,000 to 15,000 distinct CDR3 sequences, approximately 8.5% of them singletons. Time point in this sample: sample taken at primary tumor resection. Frozen PBMC, nontumor lung or tumor provided whole RNA, which was sequenced unsorted. This clonotype originated in a female donor with early-stage non-small cell lung cancer. Material: PBMCs, obtained at surgery.

CDR3 sequence reads: CASSFGLAGGVEQFF. The CDR3 nucleotides are TGTGCCAGCAGCTTCGGACTAGCGGGAGGGGTTGAGCAGTTCTTC. The chain links TRBV7-9 to TRBJ2-1; TRBD2 agrees at 15 bases. V was pared by 3 bases and J by 9 bases, with 3 bases of the junction left unmatched. The length of the CDR3 is 15 residues. The germline gives CDR1 SEHNR, CDR2 FQNEAQ (reference sequence).